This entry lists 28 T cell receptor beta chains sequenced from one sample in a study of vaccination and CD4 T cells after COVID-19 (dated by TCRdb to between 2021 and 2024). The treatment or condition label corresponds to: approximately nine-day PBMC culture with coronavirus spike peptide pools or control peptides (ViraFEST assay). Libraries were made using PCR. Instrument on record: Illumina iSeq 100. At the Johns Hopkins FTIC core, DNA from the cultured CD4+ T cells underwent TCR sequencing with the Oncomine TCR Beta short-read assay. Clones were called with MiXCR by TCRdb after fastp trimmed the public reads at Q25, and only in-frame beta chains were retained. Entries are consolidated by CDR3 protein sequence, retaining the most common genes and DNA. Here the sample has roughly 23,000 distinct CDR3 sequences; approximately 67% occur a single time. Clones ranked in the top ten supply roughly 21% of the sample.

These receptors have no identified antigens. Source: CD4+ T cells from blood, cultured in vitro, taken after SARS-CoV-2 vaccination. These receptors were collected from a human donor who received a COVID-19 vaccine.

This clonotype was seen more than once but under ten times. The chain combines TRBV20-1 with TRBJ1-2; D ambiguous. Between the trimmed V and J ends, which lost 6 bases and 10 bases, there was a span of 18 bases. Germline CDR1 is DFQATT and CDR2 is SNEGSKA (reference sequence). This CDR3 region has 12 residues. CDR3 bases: TGCAGTGCCCGGACGAGGCAGGAGGTCTACACCTTC. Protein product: CSARTRQEVYTF.

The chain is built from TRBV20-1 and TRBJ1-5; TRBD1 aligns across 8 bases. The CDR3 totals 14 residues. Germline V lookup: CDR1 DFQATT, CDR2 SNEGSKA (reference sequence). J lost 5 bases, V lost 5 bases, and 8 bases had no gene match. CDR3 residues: CSALDRVGDQPQHF. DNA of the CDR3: TGCAGTGCTTTGGACAGGGTGGGGGATCAGCCCCAGCATTTT.

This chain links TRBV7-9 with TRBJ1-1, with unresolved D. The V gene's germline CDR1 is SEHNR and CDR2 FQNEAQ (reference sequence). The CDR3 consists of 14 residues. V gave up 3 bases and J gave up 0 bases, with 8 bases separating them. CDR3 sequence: CASSFQSMNTEAFF. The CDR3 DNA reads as TGTGCCAGCAGCTTTCAGAGCATGAACACTGAAGCTTTCTTT.

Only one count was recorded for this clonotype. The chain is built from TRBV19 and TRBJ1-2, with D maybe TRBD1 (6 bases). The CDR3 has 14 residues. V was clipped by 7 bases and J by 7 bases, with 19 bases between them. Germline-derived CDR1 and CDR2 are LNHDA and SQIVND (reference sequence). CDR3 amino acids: CASNVNRENGGYTF. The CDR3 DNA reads TGTGCCAGTAACGTCAACAGGGAAAACGGTGGCTACACCTTC.

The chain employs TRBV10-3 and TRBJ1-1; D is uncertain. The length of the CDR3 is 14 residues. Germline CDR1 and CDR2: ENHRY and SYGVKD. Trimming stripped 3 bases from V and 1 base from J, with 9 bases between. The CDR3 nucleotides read TGTGCCATCAGTGATCCCGGACGGAACACTGAAGCTTTCTTT. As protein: CAISDPGRNTEAFF.

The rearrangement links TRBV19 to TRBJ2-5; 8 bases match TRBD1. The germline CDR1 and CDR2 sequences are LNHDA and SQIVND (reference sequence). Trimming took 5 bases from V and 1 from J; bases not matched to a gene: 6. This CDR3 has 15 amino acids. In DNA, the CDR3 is TGTGCCAGTAGTGAGGGACAGGCGCCCCAAGAGACCCAGTACTTC. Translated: CASSEGQAPQETQYF.

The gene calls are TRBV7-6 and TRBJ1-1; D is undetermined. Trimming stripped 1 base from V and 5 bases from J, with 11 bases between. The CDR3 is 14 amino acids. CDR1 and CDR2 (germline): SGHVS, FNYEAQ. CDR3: CASSLGVGVTEAFF. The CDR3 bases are TGTGCCAGCAGCTTAGGGGTCGGGGTGACTGAAGCTTTCTTT.

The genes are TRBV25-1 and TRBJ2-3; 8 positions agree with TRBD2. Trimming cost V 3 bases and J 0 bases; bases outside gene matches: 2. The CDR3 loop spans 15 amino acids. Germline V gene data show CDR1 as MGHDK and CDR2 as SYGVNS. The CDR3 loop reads CASSDSGDSTDTQYF. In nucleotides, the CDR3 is TGTGCCAGCAGTGATAGCGGGGATAGCACAGATACGCAGTATTTT.

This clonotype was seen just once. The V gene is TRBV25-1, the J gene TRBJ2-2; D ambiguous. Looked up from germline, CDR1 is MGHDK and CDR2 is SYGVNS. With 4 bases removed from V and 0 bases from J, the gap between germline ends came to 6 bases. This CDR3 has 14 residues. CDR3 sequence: CASSVTPNTGELFF. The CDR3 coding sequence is TGTGCCAGCAGTGTGACACCGAACACCGGGGAGCTGTTTTTT. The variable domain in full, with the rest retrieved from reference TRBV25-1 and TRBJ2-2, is EADIYQTPRYLVIGTGKKITLECSQTMGHDKMYWYQQDPGMELHLIHYSYGVNSTEKGDLSSESTVSRIRTEHFPLTLESARPSHTSQYLCASSVTPNTGELFFGEGSRLTVL.

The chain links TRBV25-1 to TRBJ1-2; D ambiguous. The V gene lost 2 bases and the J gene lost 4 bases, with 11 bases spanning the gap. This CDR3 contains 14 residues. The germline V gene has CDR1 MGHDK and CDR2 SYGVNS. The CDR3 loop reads CASSEGGYRYGYTF. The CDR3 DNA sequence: TGTGCCAGCAGTGAAGGTGGCTATCGCTATGGCTACACCTTC.

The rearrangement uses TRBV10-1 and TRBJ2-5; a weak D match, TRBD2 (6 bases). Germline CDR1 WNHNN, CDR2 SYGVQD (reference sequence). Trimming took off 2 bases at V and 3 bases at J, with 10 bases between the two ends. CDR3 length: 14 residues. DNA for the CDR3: TGCGCCAGCAGTGAGCTTAGCGGAGAAGAGACCCAGTACTTC. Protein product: CASSELSGEETQYF.

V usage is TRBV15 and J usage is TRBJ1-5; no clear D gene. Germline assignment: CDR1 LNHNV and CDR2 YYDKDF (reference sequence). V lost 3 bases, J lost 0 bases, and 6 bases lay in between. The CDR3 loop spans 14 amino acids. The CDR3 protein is CATSSIFSNQPQHF. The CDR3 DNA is TGTGCCACCAGCAGCATATTTAGCAATCAGCCCCAGCATTTT.

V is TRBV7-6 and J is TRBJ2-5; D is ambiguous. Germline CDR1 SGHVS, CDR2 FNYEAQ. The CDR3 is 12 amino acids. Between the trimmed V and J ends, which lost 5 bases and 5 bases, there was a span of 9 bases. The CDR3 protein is CASSATRETQYF. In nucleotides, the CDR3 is TGTGCCAGCAGCGCGACCCGGGAGACCCAGTACTTC.

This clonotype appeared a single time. CDR3 sequence reads: CATSAWGRISTDTQYF. The DNA of the CDR3 is TGTGCCACCAGTGCCTGGGGCAGAATTAGCACAGATACGCAGTATTTT. The V call is TRBV24-1, the J call TRBJ2-3; maybe TRBD1 (5 bases). Germline assignment: CDR1 KGHDR and CDR2 SFDVKD. This CDR3 has 16 amino acids. V lost 5 bases and J lost 0, with 14 bases in between.

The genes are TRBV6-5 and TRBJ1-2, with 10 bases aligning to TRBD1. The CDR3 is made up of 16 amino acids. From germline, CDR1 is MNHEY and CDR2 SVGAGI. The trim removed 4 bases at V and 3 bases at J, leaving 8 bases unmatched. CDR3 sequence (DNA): TGTGCCAGCAGTTCCCGGGGGACAGGGGTTTACTATGGCTACACCTTC. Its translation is CASSSRGTGVYYGYTF.

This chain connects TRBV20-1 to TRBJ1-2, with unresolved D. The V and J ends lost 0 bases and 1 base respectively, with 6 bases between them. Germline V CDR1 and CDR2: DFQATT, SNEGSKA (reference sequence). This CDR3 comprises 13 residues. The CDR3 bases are TGCAGTGCTAGAGAGACGGGTAACTATGGCTACACCTTC. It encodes CSARETGNYGYTF.

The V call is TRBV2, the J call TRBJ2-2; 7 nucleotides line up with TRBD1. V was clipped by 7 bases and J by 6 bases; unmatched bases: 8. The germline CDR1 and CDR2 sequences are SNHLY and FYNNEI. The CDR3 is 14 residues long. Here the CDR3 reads CASTLARGPGELFF. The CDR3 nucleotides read TGTGCCAGCACCTTAGCGAGGGGGCCCGGGGAGCTGTTTTTT.

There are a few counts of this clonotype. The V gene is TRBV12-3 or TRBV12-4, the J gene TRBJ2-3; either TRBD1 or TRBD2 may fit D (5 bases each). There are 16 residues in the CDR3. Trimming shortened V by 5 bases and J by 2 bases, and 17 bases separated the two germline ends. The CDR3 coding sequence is TGTGCCAGCAGTGCGCCCCGGGACCCAGACACAGATACGCAGTATTTT. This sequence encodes CASSAPRDPDTDTQYF.

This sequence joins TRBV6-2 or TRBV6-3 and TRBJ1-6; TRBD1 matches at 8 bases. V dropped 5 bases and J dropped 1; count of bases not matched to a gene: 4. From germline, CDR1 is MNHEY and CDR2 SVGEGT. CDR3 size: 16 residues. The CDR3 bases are TGTGCCAGCAGTCGGACAGGGTGGTCCTATAATTCACCCCTCCACTTT. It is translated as CASSRTGWSYNSPLHF.

CDR3 in amino acids: CASSATGQSYGYTF. As DNA, the CDR3 is TGTGCCAGCAGCGCTACCGGGCAGTCCTATGGCTACACCTTC. V and J are TRBV12-3 or TRBV12-4 and TRBJ1-2; no clear D. The CDR3 sequence is 14 residues long. Trimming took off 6 bases at V and 4 bases at J, with 15 bases between the two ends.

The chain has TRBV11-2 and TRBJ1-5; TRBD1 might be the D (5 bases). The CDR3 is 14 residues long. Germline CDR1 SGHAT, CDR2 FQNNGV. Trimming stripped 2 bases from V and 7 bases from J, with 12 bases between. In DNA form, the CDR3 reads TGTGCCAGCAGCTTATCAGGGTTCTCACAGCCCCAGCATTTT. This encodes CASSLSGFSQPQHF. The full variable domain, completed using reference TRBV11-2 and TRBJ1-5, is EAGVAQSPRYKIIEKRQSVAFWCNPISGHATLYWYQQILGQGPKLLIQFQNNGVVDDSQLPKDRFSAERLKGVDSTLKIQPAKLEDSAVYLCASSLSGFSQPQHFGDGTRLSIL.

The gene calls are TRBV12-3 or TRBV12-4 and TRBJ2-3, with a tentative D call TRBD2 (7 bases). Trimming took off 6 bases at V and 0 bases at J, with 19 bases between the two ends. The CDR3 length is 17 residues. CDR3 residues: CASSTGGKGVSTDTQYF. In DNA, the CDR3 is TGTGCCAGCAGCACGGGGGGAAAGGGGGTCAGCACAGATACGCAGTATTTT.

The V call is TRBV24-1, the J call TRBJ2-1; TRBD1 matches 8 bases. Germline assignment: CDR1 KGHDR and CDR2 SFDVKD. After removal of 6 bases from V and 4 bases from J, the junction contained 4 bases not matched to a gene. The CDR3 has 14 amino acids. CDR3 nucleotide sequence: TGTGCCACCAGTCGCCAGGGGGCGTACAATGAGCAGTTCTTC. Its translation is CATSRQGAYNEQFF.

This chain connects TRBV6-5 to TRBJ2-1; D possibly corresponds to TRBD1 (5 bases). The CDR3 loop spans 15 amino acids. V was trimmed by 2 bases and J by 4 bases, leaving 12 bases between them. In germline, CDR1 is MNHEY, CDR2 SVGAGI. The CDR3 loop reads CASSYVGQSYNEQFF. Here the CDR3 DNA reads TGTGCCAGCAGTTACGTAGGACAATCATACAATGAGCAGTTCTTC.

The CDR3 is CASSLESYGTGRETQYF. The CDR3 DNA reads as TGTGCCAGCAGCTTAGAATCATATGGGACAGGGAGGGAGACCCAGTACTTC. The chain joins TRBV11-3 to TRBJ2-5; TRBD1 matches 9 bases. The CDR3 has 17 residues. With 0 bases clipped from V and 5 bases from J, the junction kept 10 bases outside the gene matches. Germline CDR1 is SGHNT and CDR2 is YENEEA.

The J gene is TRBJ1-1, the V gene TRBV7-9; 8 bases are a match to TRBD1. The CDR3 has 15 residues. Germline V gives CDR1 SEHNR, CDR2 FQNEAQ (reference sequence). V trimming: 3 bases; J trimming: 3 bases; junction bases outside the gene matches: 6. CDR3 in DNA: TGTGCCAGCAGCTTGGGGCAGGGGGCGGACACTGAAGCTTTCTTT. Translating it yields CASSLGQGADTEAFF.

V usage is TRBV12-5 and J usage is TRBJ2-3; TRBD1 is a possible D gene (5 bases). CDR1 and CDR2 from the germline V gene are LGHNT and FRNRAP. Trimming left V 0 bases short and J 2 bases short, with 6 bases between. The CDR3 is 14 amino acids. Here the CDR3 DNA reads TGTGCTAGTGGTTTGGTACAGGCCACAGATACGCAGTATTTT. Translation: CASGLVQATDTQYF.

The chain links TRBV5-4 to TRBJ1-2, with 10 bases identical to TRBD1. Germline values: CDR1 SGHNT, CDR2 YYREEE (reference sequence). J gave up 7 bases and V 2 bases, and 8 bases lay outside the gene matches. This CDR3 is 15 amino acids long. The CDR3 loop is CASSFDRGRMGGYTF. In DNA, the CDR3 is TGTGCCAGCAGCTTTGACAGGGGGCGCATGGGTGGCTACACCTTC.